This entry concerns a single TCR beta chain. The antigen remains undetermined. The assay was immunoSEQ multiplex PCR, and TCRdb's table has in-frame clones only and misses some. The table has more than 85,000 clones, around 85% seen once; the top ten hold about 4.5%. These data originate in a study of T cell responses to AZD1222 COVID-19 vaccine. Whole-study context: Second-dose schedules of about 4 or about 12 weeks were combined.

Study findings and constraints: No repertoire was sampled before or during the peak T cell response, only after it.

Trimming removed 0 bases at V and 6 bases at J, with 12 bases between. The CDR3 is 16 residues long. Germline values: CDR1 LNHNV, CDR2 YYDKDF (reference sequence). This chain connects TRBV15 to TRBJ1-6, with D unclear. The TCR sequence derives from an adult in good health. This specimen was peripheral blood, taken on day 0 of AZD1222 vaccination. This CDR3 reads CATSRDYRESNSPLHF. In DNA, the CDR3 is TGTGCCACCAGCAGAGATTACCGGGAGAGTAATTCACCCCTCCACTTT.